Each of the 21 T cell receptor beta chains below was sequenced from the same sample in a study of control samples from healthy donors and cancer patients. Produced via immunoSEQ multiplex PCR; TCRdb's table is partial and in-frame only. The sample holds about 58,000 clones; more than 75% are singletons and the top ten take roughly 13%. The sample taken for sequencing was PBMCs. These receptors were obtained from a woman aged 60-70 years with lung cancer.

The rearrangement uses TRBV5-4 and TRBJ2-1; the match to TRBD2 covers 9 bases. The length of the CDR3 is 14 residues. The junction had 2 bases not matched to a gene; V was cut back by 4 bases and J by 3 bases. The germline V gene encodes CDR1 SGHNT and CDR2 YYREEE (reference sequence). CDR3 coding DNA: TGTGCCAGCAGCGCGGGAGGGATCTACAATGAGCAGTTCTTC. Protein: CASSAGGIYNEQFF.

The V gene is TRBV6-5, the J gene TRBJ2-1, with 9 bases lining up with TRBD1. J was trimmed by 5 bases and V by 4 bases; bases with no gene match: 6. This CDR3 has 15 amino acids. The germline V gene has CDR1 MNHEY and CDR2 SVGAGI. CDR3 sequence reads: CASSSVGTGNNEQFF. The DNA of the CDR3 is TGTGCCAGCAGTTCCGTCGGGACAGGGAACAATGAGCAGTTCTTC.

The chain carries TRBV24-1 and TRBJ2-1; possibly TRBD1 for D (5 bases). Germline V gene lookup returns CDR1 KGHDR and CDR2 SFDVKD. V was clipped by 2 bases and J by 7 bases, with 8 bases between them. The CDR3 runs to 13 residues. The CDR3 nucleotides are TGTGCCACCAGTGATTCAGGGTGGAATGAGCAGTTCTTC. Translation: CATSDSGWNEQFF.

The V call is TRBV5-8, the J call TRBJ1-1; D ambiguous. The ends were cut back, 0 bases at V and 5 bases at J, with 11 bases in the middle. The germline CDR1 and CDR2 sequences are SGHTS and YDEGEE. The CDR3 length is 14 residues. CDR3 loop: CASSLDARATEAFF. The CDR3 DNA is TGTGCCAGCAGCTTGGATGCGAGAGCGACTGAAGCTTTCTTT.

The rearrangement links TRBV9 to TRBJ1-2, with TRBD1 matching 8 bases. CDR1 SGDLS and CDR2 YYNGEE come from the germline V gene. The CDR3 consists of 14 residues. The ends lost 1 base at V and 6 bases at J; junction bases unmatched: 5. CDR3 sequence reads: CASSVYQGANGYTF. The CDR3 DNA sequence: TGTGCCAGCAGCGTATACCAGGGGGCAAATGGCTACACCTTC.

This clone appeared a few times. V usage is TRBV10-1 and J usage is TRBJ1-1; 11 nucleotides align to TRBD1. The CDR3 is made up of 15 amino acids. The germline gives CDR1 WNHNN, CDR2 SYGVQD (reference sequence). The V and J ends lost 3 bases and 5 bases, in that order; junction bases with no gene match: 5. CDR3 sequence: CASSDPGTGGTEAFF. CDR3 nucleotides: TGCGCCAGCAGTGATCCAGGGACAGGGGGGACTGAAGCTTTCTTT.

The chain couples TRBV6-1 to TRBJ2-4; a possible D gene is TRBD1 (6 bases). The CDR3 spans 14 residues. Germline V gene sequence: CDR1 MNHNS, CDR2 SASEGT. V was cut by 3 bases and J by 2 bases, with 8 bases left in between. The CDR3 here is CASSEGASKNIQYF. The CDR3 region has the DNA TGTGCCAGCAGTGAGGGGGCTTCCAAAAACATTCAGTACTTC.

Here the CDR3 DNA reads TGTGCCATCAGTCAGGAGGGGGTCCTCTCTGGAAACACCATATATTTT. It specifies CAISQEGVLSGNTIYF. V gene TRBV10-3 combines with J gene TRBJ1-3, with D possibly matching TRBD1 (6 bases). V lost 5 bases and J lost 0, with 14 bases in between. Germline loops: CDR1 ENHRY, CDR2 SYGVKD. The CDR3 is 16 amino acids.

The chain is built from TRBV5-1 and TRBJ2-5; D is ambiguous. Trimming shortened V by 4 bases and J by 2 bases, and 12 bases separated the two germline ends. The CDR3 sequence is 14 residues long. Per germline, CDR1 SGHRS and CDR2 YFSETQ. The DNA of the CDR3 is TGCGCCAGCAGCGCCGGCCTGCCTCAAGAGACCCAGTACTTC. Protein product: CASSAGLPQETQYF.

In its sample, this clone was seen once. At one boundary the junction diverges from the germline segment, which might be a read error. Other DNA sequences in the sample encode the same CDR3. V usage is TRBV7-3 and J usage is TRBJ1-2; possibly TRBD1 for D (5 bases). Per germline, CDR1 SGHTA and CDR2 FQGTGA. The CDR3 extends over 13 amino acids. The CDR3 here is CASSPGGGYGYTF. The CDR3 coding sequence is TGCGCCAGCAGCCCGGGGGGGGGCTATGGCTACACCTTC.

This clone was counted between two and nine times. This chain links TRBV5-6 with TRBJ1-3; possible D gene TRBD1, 5 bases. The CDR3 has 17 residues. V lost 3 bases and J 0 bases, leaving 16 bases between the germline ends. CDR1 and CDR2 (germline): SGHDT, YYEEEE. As DNA, the CDR3 is TGTGCCAGCAGCTACACTCCGGGACGGACCTCTGGAAACACCATATATTTT. This codes for CASSYTPGRTSGNTIYF.

The V call is TRBV5-1, the J call TRBJ2-7; 9 bases line up with TRBD1. The CDR3 length is 14 residues. CDR1 and CDR2 (germline): SGHRS, YFSETQ. V lost 4 bases and J lost 6; bases outside the gene matches: 8. The CDR3 region has the DNA TGCGCCAGCAGCCTGACCGGGACAGGGTCCGAGCAGTACTTC. Translated: CASSLTGTGSEQYF.

This clone was counted a few times. This chain uses TRBV7-2 with TRBJ2-5; 14 positions match TRBD2. CDR1 and CDR2 (germline): SGHTA, FQGNSA. The CDR3 extends over 17 amino acids. After removal of 5 bases from V and 2 bases from J, the junction contained 7 bases not matched to a gene. CDR3: CASSLSGTSGGQETQYF. In DNA form, the CDR3 reads TGTGCCAGCAGCCTTTCAGGGACTAGCGGGGGACAAGAGACCCAGTACTTC. Full variable domain (rest looked up from reference TRBV7-2 and TRBJ2-5): GAGVSQSPSNKVTEKGKDVELRCDPISGHTALYWYRQSLGQGLEFLIYFQGNSAPDKSGLPSDRFSAERTGGSVSTLTIQRTQQEDSAVYLCASSLSGTSGGQETQYFGPGTRLLVL.

This chain connects TRBV5-4 to TRBJ1-2, with D tentatively TRBD1 (6 bases). V was cut by 4 bases and J by 1 base, with 14 bases left in between. The CDR3 runs to 15 residues. Per germline, CDR1 SGHNT and CDR2 YYREEE (reference sequence). The CDR3 spells CASSDSQGNNYGYTF. Here the CDR3 DNA reads TGTGCCAGCAGCGACTCACAGGGCAATAACTATGGCTACACCTTC.

CDR3 nucleotides: TGTGCCAGTAGTCCACCGGGTCGCCACTACGAGCAGTACTTC. Its translation: CASSPPGRHYEQYF. The chain employs TRBV19 and TRBJ2-7; D is unresolved. CDR1 and CDR2 (germline): LNHDA, SQIVND (reference sequence). CDR3 length equals 14 residues. Trimming took off 5 bases at V and 3 bases at J, with 14 bases between the two ends.

This clone was observed once. V gene TRBV15 combines with J gene TRBJ2-5; maybe TRBD1 (5 bases). The germline CDR1 and CDR2 sequences are LNHNV and YYDKDF (reference sequence). Between the trimmed V and J ends, which lost 5 bases and 4 bases, there was a span of 11 bases. The length of the CDR3 is 13 residues. The DNA for the CDR3 is TGTGCCACCAGCCAACGGCAGGGAGAGACCCAGTACTTC. It specifies CATSQRQGETQYF.

The chain couples TRBV6-1 to TRBJ1-4; the D gene is possibly TRBD1 (6 bases). CDR1 and CDR2 from the germline V gene are MNHNS and SASEGT. The CDR3 is 18 residues long. Trimming left V 2 bases short and J 1 base short, with 17 bases between. CDR3 loop: CASSEISQGTLTNEKLFF. The CDR3 DNA reads TGTGCCAGCAGTGAAATCTCACAGGGAACCCTAACTAATGAAAAACTGTTTTTT.

The genes are TRBV21-1 and TRBJ1-3; the table's D call of TRBD1 was not tested on the DNA. TRBV21-1 represents a pseudogene. The CDR3 length is 15 residues. CDR3 nucleotides: TGTGCCAGCGGATATACAGGGGCCATTGGAAACACCATATATTTT. Residues: CASGYTGAIGNTIYF.

This chain joins TRBV5-1 and TRBJ1-2; TRBD1 matches at 8 bases. V shed 5 bases and J 6 bases; nucleotides not matched to a gene: 6. Germline V gene sequence: CDR1 SGHRS, CDR2 YFSETQ. This CDR3 is built from 13 residues. The DNA for the CDR3 is TGCGCCAGCAGACAGGGGGGGAGCGATGGCTACACCTTC. As protein: CASRQGGSDGYTF.

This chain connects TRBV6-2 or TRBV6-3 to TRBJ1-5, with D perhaps matching TRBD1 (6 bases). CDR1 and CDR2 (germline): MNHEY, SVGEGT. The CDR3 is 17 amino acids. Trimming pared 8 bases from V and 0 bases from J, leaving 20 bases between. The CDR3 DNA sequence: TGTGCCAGCTGTTGCGGGACACCCAACCTTAGCAATCAGCCCCAGCATTTT. This codes for CASCCGTPNLSNQPQHF.

Written as DNA, the CDR3 is TGTGCCAGCAGTGAACCCGGGAGGGGACTCTTCGAGCAGTACTTC. Its protein is CASSEPGRGLFEQYF. This chain uses TRBV25-1 with TRBJ2-7, with TRBD2 identical over 8 bases. After removal of 2 bases from V and 6 bases from J, the junction contained 9 bases not matched to a gene. This CDR3 region has 15 residues. Germline V gives CDR1 MGHDK, CDR2 SYGVNS.